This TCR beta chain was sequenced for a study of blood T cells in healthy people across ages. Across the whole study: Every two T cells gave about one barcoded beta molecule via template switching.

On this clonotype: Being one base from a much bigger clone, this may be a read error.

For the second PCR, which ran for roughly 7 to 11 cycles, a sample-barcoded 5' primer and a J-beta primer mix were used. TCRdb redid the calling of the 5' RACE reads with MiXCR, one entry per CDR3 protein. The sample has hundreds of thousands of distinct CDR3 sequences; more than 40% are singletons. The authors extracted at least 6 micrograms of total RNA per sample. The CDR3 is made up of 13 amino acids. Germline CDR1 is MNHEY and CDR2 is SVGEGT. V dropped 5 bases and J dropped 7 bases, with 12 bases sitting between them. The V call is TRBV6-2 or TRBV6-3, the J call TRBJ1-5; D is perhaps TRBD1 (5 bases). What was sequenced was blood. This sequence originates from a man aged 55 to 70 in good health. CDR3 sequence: CASSDAGVQPQHF. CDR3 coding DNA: TGTGCCAGCAGTGACGCGGGGGTACAGCCCCAGCATTTT.